The sequence of this T cell receptor (beta chain) was determined in a study of CD8 T cells in Susac syndrome. General study results and limits: The study acknowledged a relatively small number of individuals in its TCR sequencing and HLA analysis.

Sequencing of TCR beta covered CD8+ and CD4+ T cells obtained from blood. Random hexamers were used to reverse transcribe an amount of 0.5 to 1 ug RNA. With immunoSEQ multiplex PCR, TCR beta CDR3 was amplified across 54 Vbeta and 13 Jbeta. Each CDR3 protein is one row after TCRdb ran MiXCR on the immunoSEQ multiplex PCR reads. The sample yields 150,000 to 200,000 distinct CDR3 sequences, about 94% seen once. This CDR3 contains 17 residues. V lost 0 bases and J lost 0; bases outside the gene matches: 0. Per the germline V gene, CDR1 is MNHEY and CDR2 is SVGAGI. A note on this clonotype: Its antigen remains unknown.

This chain joins TRBV6-5 and TRBJ2-6, with TRBD1 matching over 9 bases. This clonotype was sampled from a human donor in good health. Sequencing was carried out using CD4+ T cells from PBMCs. As DNA, the CDR3 is TGTGCCAGCAGTTACTCGACAGGGGGCTCTGGGGCCAACGTCCTGACTTTC. Amino acids: CASSYSTGGSGANVLTF.